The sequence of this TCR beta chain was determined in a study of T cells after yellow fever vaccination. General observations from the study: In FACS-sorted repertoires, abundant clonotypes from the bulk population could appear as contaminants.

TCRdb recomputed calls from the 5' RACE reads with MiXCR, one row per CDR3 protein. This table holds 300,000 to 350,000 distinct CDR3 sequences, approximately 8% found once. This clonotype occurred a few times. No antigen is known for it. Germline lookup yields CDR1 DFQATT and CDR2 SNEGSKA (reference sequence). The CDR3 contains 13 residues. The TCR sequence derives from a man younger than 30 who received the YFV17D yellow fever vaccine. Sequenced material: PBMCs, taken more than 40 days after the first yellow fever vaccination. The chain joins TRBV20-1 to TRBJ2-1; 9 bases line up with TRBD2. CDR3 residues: CRPPGLASNEQFF. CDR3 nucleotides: TGCAGACCTCCGGGACTAGCATCGAATGAGCAGTTCTTC.